The 31 T cell receptor beta chains below come from one sample, sequenced in a study of Ad26.COV2.S vaccination and SARS-CoV-2 variants. Clones were sequenced by immunoSEQ multiplex PCR, and TCRdb holds only the in-frame ones, with some missing. The data show roughly 400,000 clones, about 88% seen once. Described treatment: some 20 received Ad26.COV2.S at low or high dose, single or two shots; about 5 received placebo; per-sample allocation not given. Samples came from day 63 after the first vaccine or placebo injection. The sample here was peripheral blood, taken in a trial of Ad26.COV2.S vaccine versus placebo. All receptors come from a person aged 18-65 years who received the Ad26.COV2.S COVID-19 vaccine or a placebo.

This clone appeared once. This chain uses TRBV2 with TRBJ2-1; 11 bases agree with TRBD2. The CDR3 consists of 20 residues. Germline CDR1 SNHLY, CDR2 FYNNEI. J was trimmed by 0 bases and V by 6 bases; bases with no gene match: 16. The CDR3 nucleotides read TGTGCCAGCAGGTCCACTAGCGGGAGACCCGGGGGAAGCTCCTACAATGAGCAGTTCTTC. Protein sequence: CASRSTSGRPGGSSYNEQFF.

The chain joins TRBV12-5 to TRBJ2-1; 8 bases are shared with TRBD1. This CDR3 contains 15 residues. CDR1 is LGHNT and CDR2 is FRNRAP in the germline V gene. After removal of 5 bases from V and 6 bases from J, the junction contained 9 bases not matched to a gene. The CDR3 nucleotides are TGTGCTAGTGGTCTCACACAGGGGGTCGCCAATGAGCAGTTCTTC. Translation: CASGLTQGVANEQFF.

The chain links TRBV7-9 to TRBJ2-5; TRBD2 matches at 7 bases. From germline, CDR1 is SEHNR and CDR2 FQNEAQ (reference sequence). Unmatched junction bases numbered 1, after V lost 1 base and J lost 5 bases. There are 13 residues in the CDR3. The CDR3 DNA reads as TGTGCCAGCAGCTTAGGGGGAGGGGAGACCCAGTACTTC. Residues: CASSLGGGETQYF. Complete variable domain (other parts from reference TRBV7-9 and TRBJ2-5): DTGVSQNPRHKITKRGQNVTFRCDPISEHNRLYWYRQTLGQGPEFLTYFQNEAQLEKSRLLSDRFSAERPKGSFSTLEIQRTEQGDSAMYLCASSLGGGETQYFGPGTRLLVL.

The gene calls are TRBV6-1 and TRBJ1-2, with a tentative D call TRBD1 (6 bases). CDR1 MNHNS and CDR2 SASEGT come from the germline V gene. V lost 2 bases to trimming and J lost 4 bases, with 11 bases between them. The CDR3 runs to 14 residues. The CDR3 region has the DNA TGTGCCAGCAGTGAAAGGGAGGGGGTCTATGGCTACACCTTC. Its translation is CASSEREGVYGYTF.

This chain uses TRBV2 with TRBJ1-1; D call uncertain. The CDR3 covers 14 residues. Trimming took 2 bases from V and 1 from J, leaving 8 bases between them. The germline CDR1 and CDR2 sequences are SNHLY and FYNNEI. CDR3 residues: CASSEILGNTEAFF. The CDR3 nucleotides read TGTGCCAGCAGTGAAATTCTGGGGAACACTGAAGCTTTCTTT.

J is TRBJ2-7 and V is TRBV2, with a possible D match to TRBD1 (5 bases). The CDR3 loop spans 16 amino acids. V gave up 0 bases and J gave up 2 bases, with 14 bases separating them. Germline CDR1 reads SNHLY; CDR2 reads FYNNEI. CDR3 nucleotide sequence: TGTGCCAGCAGTGAAGCGGTGGGTAGGGGTACCTACGAGCAGTACTTC. Translated: CASSEAVGRGTYEQYF.

The chain is built from TRBV23-1 and TRBJ2-1, with D uncertain. TRBV23-1 has ORF status, its function being uncertain. The CDR3 is made up of 10 amino acids. Trimming stripped 8 bases from V and 7 bases from J, with 6 bases between. CDR3 region: CASFTNEQFF. The CDR3 coding sequence is TGCGCCAGCTTTACAAATGAGCAGTTCTTC.

This chain links TRBV9 with TRBJ2-1; 8 nucleotides align to TRBD1. The trim removed 4 bases at V and 1 base at J, leaving 4 bases unmatched. The germline V gene encodes CDR1 SGDLS and CDR2 YYNGEE. This CDR3 contains 15 residues. The CDR3 spells CASSPRTGSYNEQFF. CDR3 nucleotide sequence: TGTGCCAGCAGCCCTCGGACAGGGTCCTACAATGAGCAGTTCTTC. The full variable domain, completed using reference TRBV9 and TRBJ2-1, is DSGVTQTPKHLITATGQRVTLRCSPRSGDLSVYWYQQSLDQGLQFLIQYYNGEERAKGNILERFSAQQFPDLHSELNLSSLELGDSALYFCASSPRTGSYNEQFFGPGTRLTVL.

The J gene is TRBJ2-1, the V gene TRBV7-3, with 13 positions matching TRBD2. Trimming at V came to 5 bases and at J to 7 bases, leaving 5 bases not matched to a gene. The CDR3 is 15 residues long. CDR1 and CDR2 (germline): SGHTA, FQGTGA. The DNA of the CDR3 is TGTGCCAGCAGCCCCCCGGGACTAGCGGGAAATGAGCAGTTCTTC. It yields the protein CASSPPGLAGNEQFF.

The gene calls are TRBV5-1 and TRBJ2-3; a possible D gene is TRBD1 (6 bases). Trimming removed 0 bases from V and 6 bases from J, with 8 bases in between. Germline V gene lookup returns CDR1 SGHRS and CDR2 YFSETQ. This CDR3 is 13 amino acids long. CDR3 residues: CASSLVGADTQYF. Written as DNA, the CDR3 is TGCGCCAGCAGCTTGGTGGGGGCCGATACGCAGTATTTT.

This chain joins TRBV19 and TRBJ2-7, with 10 bases identical to TRBD2. Germline V gives CDR1 LNHDA, CDR2 SQIVND (reference sequence). Trimming took 7 bases from V and 7 from J; bases not matched to a gene: 16. The CDR3 length is 16 residues. The CDR3 spells CASTPSRTSGFGEQYF. The CDR3 nucleotides read TGTGCCAGTACTCCCTCAAGGACTAGCGGCTTCGGGGAGCAGTACTTC.

The rearrangement links TRBV9 to TRBJ2-1, with D unclear. From germline, CDR1 is SGDLS and CDR2 YYNGEE. Deletions cut 4 bases from V and 6 bases from J, with 11 bases between. CDR3 length: 13 amino acids. The CDR3 reads CASSPRVGNEQFF. In DNA, the CDR3 is TGTGCCAGCAGCCCTCGCGTCGGCAATGAGCAGTTCTTC.

The chain recombines TRBV19 with TRBJ2-2; TRBD2 might be the D (6 bases). CDR1 and CDR2 (germline): LNHDA, SQIVND (reference sequence). The CDR3 has 17 residues. Trimming stripped 2 bases from V and 2 bases from J, with 15 bases between. CDR3 sequence reads: CASSIRRGSANTGELFF. The CDR3 DNA follows: TGTGCCAGTAGTATAAGGAGGGGTTCAGCCAACACCGGGGAGCTGTTTTTT.

This clone has only a few counts. This chain links TRBV30 with TRBJ2-7, with TRBD1 as a possible D gene (6 bases). The CDR3 has 15 amino acids. Germline V gene data show CDR1 as GTSNPN and CDR2 as SVGIG (reference sequence). With 0 bases removed from V and 2 bases from J, the gap between germline ends came to 14 bases. The CDR3 reads CAWSVLRQEPYEQYF. The DNA for the CDR3 is TGTGCCTGGAGTGTACTTAGACAGGAGCCCTACGAGCAGTACTTC.

This clone was observed a single time. The chain recombines TRBV19 with TRBJ2-3; the match to TRBD1 covers 12 bases. Per germline, CDR1 LNHDA and CDR2 SQIVND (reference sequence). This CDR3 spans 14 amino acids. Trimming took 11 bases from V and 8 from J; bases not matched to a gene: 11. CDR3 sequence: CAARRGQGAGTQYF. DNA of the CDR3: TGTGCCGCGAGGCGGGGACAGGGGGCTGGTACGCAGTATTTT.

The V and J genes are TRBV5-1 and TRBJ2-7; 8 positions agree with TRBD1. Germline V gene data show CDR1 as SGHRS and CDR2 as YFSETQ. With 3 bases clipped from V and 4 bases from J, the junction kept 3 bases outside the gene matches. The CDR3 has 13 amino acids. The CDR3 sequence is CASSSGTGYEQYF. The CDR3 bases are TGCGCCAGCAGCTCCGGGACAGGTTACGAGCAGTACTTC.

This chain uses TRBV7-6 with TRBJ2-5; either TRBD1 or TRBD2 may fit D (6 bases each). This CDR3 has 15 amino acids. The V gene lost 3 bases and the J gene lost 5 bases, with 16 bases spanning the gap. Germline loops: CDR1 SGHVS, CDR2 FNYEAQ. CDR3 nucleotide sequence: TGTGCCAGCAGCTTCGGCTCACTAGGGGGGGAGACCCAGTACTTC. Its protein is CASSFGSLGGETQYF.

The chain joins TRBV28 to TRBJ2-7; TRBD1 might be the D (6 bases). Germline V gene lookup returns CDR1 MDHEN and CDR2 SYDVKM. V lost 7 bases and J lost 3, with 13 bases in between. The CDR3 extends over 13 amino acids. The CDR3 sequence: CASMSGDLYEQYF. Written as DNA, the CDR3 is TGTGCCAGCATGTCAGGGGACCTCTACGAGCAGTACTTC.

The rearrangement uses TRBV10-2 and TRBJ1-1; 9 bases fit TRBD1. In germline, CDR1 is WSHSY, CDR2 SAAADI. Losses at the gene ends were 4 bases for V and 0 bases for J; bases not matched to a gene: 9. The CDR3 is 17 residues long. Here the CDR3 reads CASSGGTGPPMNTEAFF. The CDR3 region has the DNA TGCGCCAGCAGTGGTGGGACAGGGCCCCCGATGAACACTGAAGCTTTCTTT.

The chain carries TRBV6-5 and TRBJ1-2; no clear D gene. The V gene's germline CDR1 is MNHEY and CDR2 SVGAGI. There are 14 residues in the CDR3. Trimming cost V 4 bases and J 4 bases, with 13 bases left between them. The CDR3 coding sequence is TGTGCCAGCAGTTCCAGGCCCCAAACCTATGGCTACACCTTC. Translated: CASSSRPQTYGYTF.

The rearrangement joins TRBV28 to TRBJ1-1; D not certain. The ends were cut back, 3 bases at V and 1 base at J, with 6 bases in the middle. This CDR3 is built from 13 residues. Germline V gene lookup returns CDR1 MDHEN and CDR2 SYDVKM. The DNA for the CDR3 is TGTGCCAGCAGTTTTACCCCGAACACTGAAGCTTTCTTT. It codes for CASSFTPNTEAFF. Using reference TRBV28 and TRBJ1-1 for the parts outside the CDR3, the full variable domain is DVKVTQSSRYLVKRTGEKVFLECVQDMDHENMFWYRQDPGLGLRLIYFSYDVKMKEKGDIPEGYSVSREKKERFSLILESASTNQTSMYLCASSFTPNTEAFFGQGTRLTVV.

The chain uses TRBV5-6 and TRBJ1-6, with a possible D match to TRBD1 (5 bases). Trimming pared 3 bases from V and 7 bases from J, leaving 14 bases between. The germline CDR1 and CDR2 sequences are SGHDT and YYEEEE. The CDR3 has 15 residues. CDR3 sequence reads: CASSWGRTANSPLHF. CDR3 nucleotide sequence: TGTGCCAGCAGCTGGGGGAGAACAGCGAATTCACCCCTCCACTTT.

The rearrangement links TRBV2 to TRBJ2-7, with D perhaps being TRBD1 or TRBD2 (5 bases each). V shed 6 bases and J shed 5 bases, with 11 bases lying between them. The CDR3 runs 12 residues. Germline assignment: CDR1 SNHLY and CDR2 FYNNEI. Here the CDR3 DNA reads TGTGCCAGCAGAGAGCTGGGGGACGAGCAGTACTTC. Translation: CASRELGDEQYF.

This chain links TRBV3-1 (or the pseudogene TRBV3-2) with TRBJ2-3; no reliable D call. Trimming took off 0 bases at V and 6 bases at J, with 10 bases between the two ends. CDR1 and CDR2 from the germline V gene are LGHDT and YNNKEL (reference sequence). This CDR3 spans 14 amino acids. CDR3 nucleotides: TGTGCCAGCAGCCAAGATCGAACGCAGGATACGCAGTATTTT. This translates into CASSQDRTQDTQYF.

This clone has only a few counts. The rearrangement joins TRBV7-9 to TRBJ2-3; possibly TRBD2 for D (6 bases). The CDR3 sequence is 15 residues long. Trimming took 6 bases from V and 7 from J, leaving 20 bases between them. Germline values: CDR1 SEHNR, CDR2 FQNEAQ (reference sequence). CDR3 in amino acids: CASSESGLAMNTQYF. As DNA, the CDR3 is TGTGCCAGCAGTGAATCGGGCCTAGCGATGAATACGCAGTATTTT.

The chain joins TRBV29-1 to TRBJ2-1; 11 bases fit TRBD1. The germline V gene encodes CDR1 SQVTM and CDR2 ANQGSEA. V was pared by 7 bases and J by 6 bases, with 11 bases of the junction left unmatched. The CDR3 spans 15 residues. CDR3 loop: CSATPRDRGSNEQFF. CDR3 nucleotide sequence: TGCAGCGCGACCCCCCGGGACAGGGGGAGCAATGAGCAGTTCTTC.

V is TRBV9 and J is TRBJ2-3; 7 bases fit TRBD2. V lost 3 bases and J lost 2; bases outside the gene matches: 24. The V gene's germline CDR1 is SGDLS and CDR2 YYNGEE. The CDR3 sequence is 21 residues long. CDR3: CASSAPSQEETSSSLTDTQYF. The DNA for the CDR3 is TGTGCCAGCAGCGCCCCTTCTCAAGAGGAGACTAGCTCATCACTCACAGATACGCAGTATTTT.

This clone appeared once. The chain uses TRBV27 and TRBJ2-4, with TRBD1 as a possible D gene (6 bases). From germline, CDR1 is MNHEY and CDR2 SMNVEV (reference sequence). V was trimmed by 5 bases and J by 2 bases, leaving 10 bases between them. CDR3 length: 14 residues. The CDR3 spells CASSHTGTKNIQYF. The CDR3, as DNA: TGTGCCAGCAGTCACACAGGGACCAAAAACATTCAGTACTTC.

This clone turned up a few times. The V call is TRBV9, the J call TRBJ2-1, with D perhaps matching TRBD2 (6 bases). The CDR3 covers 15 residues. Germline loops: CDR1 SGDLS, CDR2 YYNGEE. Deletions cut 0 bases from V and 3 bases from J, with 10 bases between. The chain's CDR3 is CASSVDSGYYNEQFF. The DNA of the CDR3 is TGTGCCAGCAGCGTAGATAGCGGTTACTACAATGAGCAGTTCTTC.

This chain joins TRBV29-1 and TRBJ2-7; TRBD1 aligns across 8 bases. Losses at the gene ends were 7 bases for V and 4 bases for J; bases not matched to a gene: 3. Germline V gene data show CDR1 as SQVTM and CDR2 as ANQGSEA. The CDR3 runs 11 residues. In nucleotides, the CDR3 is TGCAGCGCCGGGACAGGATACGAGCAGTACTTC. This sequence encodes CSAGTGYEQYF.

The chain combines TRBV6-6 with TRBJ2-7, with 9 bases fitting TRBD1. Germline loops: CDR1 MNHNY, CDR2 SVGAGI (reference sequence). The CDR3 covers 17 residues. V trimming: 5 bases; J trimming: 6 bases; junction bases outside the gene matches: 17. CDR3 protein: CASSRGGTGMFFSEQYF. The DNA of the CDR3 is TGTGCCAGCAGTCGGGGCGGGACAGGGATGTTTTTCTCCGAGCAGTACTTC.